A single sample is the source of the 27 T cell receptor beta chains below, sequenced in a study of T cell responses to AZD1222 COVID-19 vaccine. Data came from immunoSEQ multiplex PCR; TCRdb stores just in-frame clones and leaves some out. The sample shows about 100,000 clones, around nine tenths of them seen only once. This sample comprised peripheral blood, obtained on day 0 of AZD1222 vaccination. All receptors come from an adult in good health.

This clone was found once. The V and J genes are TRBV19 and TRBJ2-5, with TRBD2 matching over 15 bases. V gave up 5 bases and J gave up 4 bases; unmatched junction bases: 5. CDR1 is LNHDA, CDR2 SQIVND, per germline (reference sequence). The CDR3 loop spans 16 amino acids. The CDR3 DNA reads TGTGCCAGTAGTGTGTGGACTAGCGGGGGGGCAGAGACCCAGTACTTC. Translation gives CASSVWTSGGAETQYF.

This chain connects TRBV2 to TRBJ2-3; 13 bases are a match to TRBD2. This CDR3 is 18 amino acids long. CDR1 and CDR2 (germline): SNHLY, FYNNEI. Trimming cost V 4 bases and J 5 bases; bases outside gene matches: 12. CDR3 coding DNA: TGTGCCAGCAGTGGGGGCACTAGCGGGGGGGTTATGAGAGATACGCAGTATTTT. The encoded protein is CASSGGTSGGVMRDTQYF.

V usage is TRBV4-1 and J usage is TRBJ2-2, with 7 bases matching TRBD1. Trimming removed 5 bases from V and 1 base from J; junction bases left unmatched: 13. CDR1 and CDR2 from the germline V gene are MGHRA and YSYEKL. This CDR3 region has 18 residues. CDR3 nucleotide sequence: TGCGCCAGCAGCATTCGACAGGGTAACCGAAGGAACACCGGGGAGCTGTTTTTT. Translating gives CASSIRQGNRRNTGELFF.

The V and J genes are TRBV29-1 and TRBJ1-1; 7 nucleotides align to TRBD1. J gave up 0 bases and V 7 bases, and 5 bases lay outside the gene matches. The CDR3 extends over 13 amino acids. Germline V gene data show CDR1 as SQVTM and CDR2 as ANQGSEA. The CDR3: CSGSTGLNTEAFF. Written as DNA, the CDR3 is TGCAGCGGCTCGACAGGGTTGAACACTGAAGCTTTCTTT.

The V call is TRBV5-1, the J call TRBJ2-7, with D perhaps TRBD2 (5 bases). CDR1 and CDR2 from the germline V gene are SGHRS and YFSETQ. V dropped 0 bases and J dropped 0 bases, with 10 bases sitting between them. The CDR3 extends over 15 amino acids. Written as DNA, the CDR3 is TGCGCCAGCAGCTTGGAGGGCGGGTCCTCCTACGAGCAGTACTTC. Amino acids: CASSLEGGSSYEQYF. Complete variable domain (other parts from reference TRBV5-1 and TRBJ2-7): KAGVTQTPRYLIKTRGQQVTLSCSPISGHRSVSWYQQTPGQGLQFLFEYFSETQRNKGNFPGRFSGRQFSNSRSEMNVSTLELGDSALYLCASSLEGGSSYEQYFGPGTRLTVT.

The chain recombines TRBV5-3 with TRBJ1-1, with D maybe TRBD1 (5 bases). TRBV5-3 counts as an open reading frame of uncertain function. V lost 8 bases to trimming and J lost 3 bases, with 14 bases between them. The CDR3 spans 13 residues. CDR3 sequence reads: CASLWGVDTEAFF. CDR3 coding DNA: TGTGCCAGCTTGTGGGGGGTGGACACTGAAGCTTTCTTT.

The CDR3 region is CAWSRGSKVEQFF. The CDR3 nucleotides are TGTGCCTGGAGCCGAGGGAGTAAAGTTGAGCAGTTCTTC. The V call is TRBV30, the J call TRBJ2-1, with D perhaps TRBD2 (5 bases). The ends were cut back, 3 bases at V and 9 bases at J, with 15 bases in the middle. The CDR3 has 13 amino acids. Per germline, CDR1 GTSNPN and CDR2 SVGIG (reference sequence).

This clone was observed once. The V gene is TRBV25-1, the J gene TRBJ2-1; 7 positions agree with TRBD2. Germline trimming cut 1 base from V and 3 bases from J; bases unmatched to any gene: 6. The CDR3 length is 16 residues. Germline lookup yields CDR1 MGHDK and CDR2 SYGVNS. CDR3 sequence (DNA): TGTGCCAGCAGTGAATTCGGGACTATAATCTACAATGAGCAGTTCTTC. It codes for CASSEFGTIIYNEQFF.

This sequence joins TRBV5-5 and TRBJ1-3; D ambiguous. V lost 8 bases to trimming and J lost 1 base, with 13 bases between them. The CDR3 loop spans 14 amino acids. Per the germline V gene, CDR1 is SGHKS and CDR2 is YYEKEE (reference sequence). The CDR3 region has the DNA TGTGCCAGACCGACGGCTTATTCTGGAAACACCATATATTTT. This encodes CARPTAYSGNTIYF.

The CDR3 sequence is CARSSYEQYF. As DNA, the CDR3 is TGTGCCAGAAGCTCCTACGAGCAGTACTTC. This chain uses TRBV7-5 with TRBJ2-7. TRBV7-5 is classified as a pseudogene. This CDR3 is built from 10 residues.

V gene TRBV6-2 or TRBV6-3 combines with J gene TRBJ2-1, with D unclear. Germline V gene lookup returns CDR1 MNHEY and CDR2 SVGEGT. The V end lost 2 bases, the J end lost 4 bases, and 12 bases lay between the germline ends. The CDR3 consists of 15 residues. The CDR3 loop reads CASSYNQQIYNEQFF. CDR3 bases: TGTGCCAGCAGTTACAACCAGCAGATTTACAATGAGCAGTTCTTC.

The J gene is TRBJ1-2, the V gene TRBV3-1 (or the pseudogene TRBV3-2), with TRBD1 identical over 10 bases. CDR1 LGHDT and CDR2 YNNKEL come from the germline V gene (reference sequence). Trimming removed 1 base from V and 7 bases from J; junction bases left unmatched: 9. The CDR3 extends over 16 amino acids. DNA for the CDR3: TGTGCCAGCAGCCAAGGGGGACAGGGGAGAATCGCTGGCTACACCTTC. This encodes CASSQGGQGRIAGYTF.

The chain uses TRBV12-3 or TRBV12-4 and TRBJ2-7; 9 nucleotides agree with TRBD1. The CDR3 has 13 amino acids. Trimming cost V 1 base and J 8 bases; bases outside gene matches: 3. CDR3 residues: CASSLEDRGKQYF. DNA of the CDR3: TGTGCCAGCAGTTTAGAGGACAGGGGCAAGCAGTACTTC.

The gene calls are TRBV7-2 and TRBJ1-3, with D possibly matching TRBD1 (5 bases). Trimming removed 3 bases from V and 4 bases from J, with 10 bases in between. This CDR3 region has 14 residues. Germline CDR1 SGHTA, CDR2 FQGNSA. CDR3 in amino acids: CASSLVGVGNTIYF. The CDR3 DNA sequence: TGTGCCAGCAGCTTGGTAGGGGTCGGAAACACCATATATTTT.

The V gene is TRBV29-1, the J gene TRBJ1-1; 7 positions agree with TRBD1. The V and J ends lost 0 bases and 1 base, in that order; junction bases with no gene match: 5. The CDR3 contains 15 residues. Germline CDR1 is SQVTM and CDR2 is ANQGSEA. CDR3 nucleotide sequence: TGCAGCGTTGAAGACAGGGGGTCGAGGAACACTGAAGCTTTCTTT. Translating it yields CSVEDRGSRNTEAFF.

This rearrangement joins TRBV18 to TRBJ1-3; D gene uncertain. This CDR3 contains 12 residues. V was clipped by 2 bases and J by 8 bases, with 7 bases between them. Germline CDR1 and CDR2: KGHSH and LQKENI. Here the CDR3 reads CASSPNVDTIYF. The CDR3 region has the DNA TGTGCCAGCTCACCAAACGTAGACACCATATATTTT.

J is TRBJ1-2 and V is TRBV5-1; D unresolved. The germline V and J ends were trimmed by 1 base and 3 bases, with 10 bases remaining between them. Germline CDR1 is SGHRS and CDR2 is YFSETQ. The length of the CDR3 is 14 residues. In DNA form, the CDR3 reads TGCGCCAGCAGCTTGTTGGGAAAAGACTATGGCTACACCTTC. It encodes CASSLLGKDYGYTF.

The V and J genes are TRBV20-1 and TRBJ2-3; no firm D call. Per germline, CDR1 DFQATT and CDR2 SNEGSKA (reference sequence). The CDR3 totals 14 residues. Between the trimmed V and J ends, which lost 3 bases and 2 bases, there was a span of 12 bases. The CDR3 loop reads CSASFGRATDTQYF. Written as DNA, the CDR3 is TGCAGTGCTAGTTTCGGGCGCGCCACAGATACGCAGTATTTT.

The chain joins TRBV5-5 to TRBJ1-1; D ambiguous. V gave up 0 bases and J gave up 1 base, with 4 bases separating them. Germline values: CDR1 SGHKS, CDR2 YYEKEE (reference sequence). This CDR3 has 13 amino acids. CDR3 in amino acids: CASSLGSNTEAFF. DNA for the CDR3: TGTGCCAGCAGCTTGGGATCGAACACTGAAGCTTTCTTT.

This chain joins TRBV5-4 and TRBJ2-7; D perhaps matches TRBD1 (5 bases). Germline CDR1 and CDR2: SGHNT and YYREEE (reference sequence). V was pared by 4 bases and J by 4 bases, with 9 bases between. This CDR3 spans 12 amino acids. This chain's CDR3 is CASSHPGYEQYF. DNA for the CDR3: TGTGCCAGCAGCCATCCAGGGTACGAGCAGTACTTC.

This chain uses TRBV28 with TRBJ2-1; D is ambiguous. This CDR3 contains 13 residues. Germline V gives CDR1 MDHEN, CDR2 SYDVKM. Trimming stripped 2 bases from V and 4 bases from J, with 6 bases between. The CDR3 protein is CASSLPMYNEQFF. CDR3 nucleotide sequence: TGTGCCAGCAGTTTACCCATGTACAATGAGCAGTTCTTC.

The J gene is TRBJ2-5, the V gene TRBV18; 12 nucleotides agree with TRBD1. TRBJ2-7 explains the end of the DNA better; the J call may be wrong. Per the germline V gene, CDR1 is KGHSH and CDR2 is LQKENI. CDR3 size: 16 residues. The CDR3 loop is CASSPRGTGGTYEQYF. The CDR3 DNA reads TGTGCCAGCTCACCACGGGGGACAGGGGGCACCTACGAGCAGTACTTC.

The V and J genes are TRBV6-1 and TRBJ2-1; 7 bases are shared with TRBD2. CDR1 and CDR2 (germline): MNHNS, SASEGT. Trimming removed 2 bases from V and 4 bases from J; junction bases left unmatched: 5. The CDR3 totals 15 residues. CDR3 region: CASSEWRGLYNEQFF. The CDR3 region has the DNA TGTGCCAGCAGTGAATGGCGGGGGTTATACAATGAGCAGTTCTTC.

The genes are TRBV12-3 or TRBV12-4 and TRBJ1-2, with a possible D match to TRBD1 (6 bases). V was trimmed by 3 bases and J by 6 bases, leaving 11 bases between them. The CDR3 loop spans 13 amino acids. As DNA, the CDR3 is TGTGCCAGCAGTTTTATCCCAGGGGATGGCTACACCTTC. Translated: CASSFIPGDGYTF.

This clone occurred a few times. This rearrangement joins TRBV7-9 to TRBJ1-3; D uncertain. The length of the CDR3 is 14 residues. Trimming removed 4 bases from V and 8 bases from J, with 15 bases in between. The germline V gene has CDR1 SEHNR and CDR2 FQNEAQ (reference sequence). The chain's CDR3 is CASSSGIRTDTIYF. In nucleotides, the CDR3 is TGTGCCAGCAGCTCGGGGATACGAACGGACACCATATATTTT.

The chain couples TRBV27 to TRBJ2-2; the match to TRBD2 covers 12 bases. After removal of 6 bases from V and 7 bases from J, the junction contained 6 bases not matched to a gene. CDR3 length: 15 amino acids. Germline-derived CDR1 and CDR2 are MNHEY and SMNVEV (reference sequence). CDR3 nucleotide sequence: TGTGCCAGCAGGAGGACTAGCGGGGTGGGCGGGGAGCTGTTTTTT. Its protein is CASRRTSGVGGELFF.

The CDR3 loop reads CASNKGVIYEQYF. CDR3 coding DNA: TGTGCCAGCAACAAAGGTGTCATCTACGAGCAGTACTTC. This sequence joins TRBV5-8 and TRBJ2-7; D gene uncertain. V was clipped by 6 bases and J by 3 bases, with 13 bases between them. Germline assignment: CDR1 SGHTS and CDR2 YDEGEE. This CDR3 has 13 amino acids.